Here is one TCR beta chain with its context. Its antigen remains unidentified. No base-level quality is on record; no much larger clone is a single base apart. Participants in the prospective study were aged about 18 to 95 years, lived in 20 to 30 United States geographic areas, and enrolled through a virtual design. In the prospective study, participants were assigned to cohorts based on the clinical history participants reported in a screening survey and a study questionnaire. In the prospective study, mobile phlebotomists collected whole blood, serum and a nasopharyngeal or oropharyngeal swab from each participant. Participants in the prospective study had the option to provide additional blood draws and questionnaires over a roughly 2-month period. Before DNA extraction, prospective study blood samples were shipped either frozen or at room temperature. This record comes from a study of blood T cell repertoires in COVID-19 (dated by TCRdb to 2018 to 2020). For the wider study: Recovered participants in ImmuneRACE Cohort 3 were defined by two consecutive negative NP/OP PCR tests, clearance by a healthcare professional, or resolution of symptoms. The repertoires were released in a freely available public database intended as a resource for research on the immune response to SARS-CoV-2. The prospective study material was composed of cDNA or gDNA derived from T cells, B-cell-depleted T cells, or PBMCs. A de-identified subject ID, COVID-19 status, age in years and sex were almost always included in the sample metadata. HLA class I and class II types, where available, came from metadata supplied by the sample provider rather than from assay-based typing. Deeply sampled blood TCRbeta repertoires from subjects exposed to, actively infected with, or recovered from COVID-19 were included in the dataset. Samples were obtained from the ongoing ImmuneRACE study (first 160 participants) and from 1,200 or so subjects provided by 6 global collaborators. The collaborator samples originated in the United States, Italy and Spain and spanned the acute and convalescent phases of COVID-19.

The germline V gene encodes CDR1 LGHDT and CDR2 YNNKEL (reference sequence). The CDR3 has 17 amino acids, counting the end cysteine and phenylalanine. The CDR3 DNA has 51 bases and is translated from base 1. V sheds 0 bases and J sheds 4 bases, leaving 15 bases between their ends. Points the paper makes about the study in general: The amount of clinical and demographic metadata varied by source and participant and was provided uncurated.

TCRbeta CDR3 regions were amplified from genomic DNA by means of the immunoSEQ Assay, a bias-controlled multiplex PCR. In the original analysis: The number of nucleated cells in each sample was estimated from the amplification of reference gene primers within the assay. To quantify the absolute abundance of each unique TCRbeta CDR3 rearrangement, sequence reads were collapsed and filtered. For each sample, productive Simpson clonality was calculated as the square root of Simpson's diversity index across productive rearrangements. The clones in this table, taken by TCRdb from immuneACCESS, are in-frame only. Not every clone is retained; where verified, under half of the shortfall comes from an unresolved V gene, and the cause of the rest is unknown. Clone size and V and J calls were adopted from that table, with D and trimming inferred from the DNA. Here the sample has roughly 190,000 clones; about 86% occur a single time. The ten biggest clones cover around 25% of the sample.

The receptor chain draws on TRBV3-1 (or the pseudogene TRBV3-2) and TRBJ2-2; 6 matching bases give a weak D call of TRBD2. What was sequenced was PBMCs or T cells enriched from blood (not recorded which). The receptor was isolated from a woman aged 35 to 49 in a cohort exposed to, infected with or recovered from COVID-19 (not recorded which). The nucleotide sequence reads TGTGCCAGCAGCCAAGAGAGGGACTCCCGAGGCACCGGGGAGCTGTTTTTT. Translated, it gives CASSQERDSRGTGELFF.